This TCR beta chain derives from a study of immune characteristics of hereditary and idiopathic chronic pancreatitis. Some background on the complete study: The study examined local immune cells and TCRbeta repertoires in the pancreas in hereditary and idiopathic chronic pancreatitis, using control pancreases from organ donors for comparison. The gDNA-based approach was selected because minimal in vitro experimental manipulation of pancreas-infiltrating T cells was involved. In total, roughly five control pancreases, roughly 7 hereditary chronic pancreatitis pancreases and about six idiopathic chronic pancreatitis pancreases underwent TCRbeta sequencing. Overall results and qualifications from the work: Among 10 to 15 chronic pancreatitis patients, higher numbers of productive TCR rearrangements went along with higher disease severity scores, showing a positive correlation. Differences in Vbeta-Jbeta gene family usage, including TRBV10, TRBV19, TRBV23 and TRBV5, were found between hereditary and idiopathic chronic pancreatitis. Significantly increased TCRbeta repertoire diversity and reduced clonality were observed in both chronic pancreatitis groups relative to controls. Because patient tissue could only be obtained at the time of TPIAT, differences in disease duration may have influenced the immune findings. Chronic pancreatitis caused by alcohol use was excluded from the study.

The library was produced with the immunoSEQ multiplex PCR assay. From pancreatic genomic DNA, the TCRbeta CDR3 region along with adjacent sequences was amplified and then sequenced. The original methods were these. Repertoire diversity was assessed as a mean normalized Shannon-Wiener index, together with productive clonality and counts of productive rearrangements. Control and chronic pancreatitis repertoire metrics were compared by means of the nonparametric Mann-Whitney U test. A shared clonotype was defined as a CDR3beta sequence with the same amino acid composition and length across subjects. Held by TCRdb, this immuneACCESS table contains in-frame sequences only and omits some clones. Under half of the omission traces to an unresolved V gene where checked; the cause of the rest is unknown. V, J and clone size derive from that table, while D and trimming were established from the DNA sequence. The sample has almost 9,500 clones on record, around 79% of them singletons. The ten largest account for approximately 15% of the sample.

The germline V gene gives CDR1 as MNHEY and CDR2 as SVGAGI. The CDR3 measures 13 amino acids from cysteine to phenylalanine. Only the CDR3 DNA stays, 39 bases, in frame from base 1. From V the trimming removes 10 bases and from J it removes 1 base, while the gene matches leave 4 bases of the junction unaccounted for. Details on this clone: What this receptor recognizes is not known. One base away there is no much larger clone; base qualities are not given.

Pancreas tissue with chronic pancreatitis was obtained from patients having total pancreatectomy with islet autotransplantation (TPIAT). The chronic pancreatitis patients who were included had no known history of diabetes. For TCRbeta sequencing, genomic DNA was pulled straight from bulk pancreas tissue, skipping any T cell sorting. No particular cause of disease was identified in patients with idiopathic chronic pancreatitis. Pancreas tissues from patients and organ donors were collected consecutively at two US centers. Sequencing was done on a sample of pancreas tissue with idiopathic chronic pancreatitis. The cell subset or site label, as the study defines it: chronic pancreatitis without an identified cause. This sequence was found in a human donor with chronic pancreatitis. This chain is built from TRBV6-5 and TRBJ2-3; TRBD1 fits 8 bases in the junction. Here the CDR3 is given as CATTTGGTDTQYF. Read as DNA, the sequence is TGTGCCACCACGACAGGGGGCACAGATACGCAGTATTTT.